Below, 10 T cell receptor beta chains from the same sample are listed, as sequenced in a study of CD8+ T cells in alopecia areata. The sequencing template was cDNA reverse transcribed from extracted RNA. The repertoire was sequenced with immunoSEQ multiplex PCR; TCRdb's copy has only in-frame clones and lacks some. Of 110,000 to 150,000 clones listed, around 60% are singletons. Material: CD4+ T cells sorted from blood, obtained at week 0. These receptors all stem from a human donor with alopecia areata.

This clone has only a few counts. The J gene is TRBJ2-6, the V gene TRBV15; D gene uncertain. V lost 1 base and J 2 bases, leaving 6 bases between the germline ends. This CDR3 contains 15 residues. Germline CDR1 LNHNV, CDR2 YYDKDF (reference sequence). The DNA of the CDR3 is TGTGCCACCAGCAGAGGTGGGGCTGGGGCCAACGTCCTGACTTTC. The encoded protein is CATSRGGAGANVLTF.

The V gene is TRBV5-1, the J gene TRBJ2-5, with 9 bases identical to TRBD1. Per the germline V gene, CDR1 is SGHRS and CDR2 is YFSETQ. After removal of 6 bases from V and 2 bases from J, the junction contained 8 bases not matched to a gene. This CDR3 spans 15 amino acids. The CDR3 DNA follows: TGCGCCAGCAAAGGACAGGGGCAAGGTCAAGAGACCCAGTACTTC. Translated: CASKGQGQGQETQYF.

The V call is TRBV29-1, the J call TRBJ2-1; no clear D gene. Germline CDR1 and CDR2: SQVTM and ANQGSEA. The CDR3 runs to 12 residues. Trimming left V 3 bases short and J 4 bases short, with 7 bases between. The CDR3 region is CSVDAAYNEQFF. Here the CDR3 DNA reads TGCAGCGTTGATGCAGCTTACAATGAGCAGTTCTTC.

The CDR3 loop reads CAWSENRGFDYTF. CDR3 nucleotide sequence: TGTGCCTGGAGTGAGAACAGGGGCTTTGACTACACCTTC. The chain combines TRBV30 with TRBJ1-2; 7 positions agree with TRBD1. The CDR3 loop spans 13 amino acids. Germline V CDR1 and CDR2: GTSNPN, SVGIG (reference sequence). The junction had 9 bases not matched to a gene; V was cut back by 1 base and J by 10 bases.

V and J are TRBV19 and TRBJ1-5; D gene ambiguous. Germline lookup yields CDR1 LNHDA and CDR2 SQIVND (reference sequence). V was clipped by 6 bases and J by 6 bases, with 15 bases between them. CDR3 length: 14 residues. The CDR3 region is CASRNTGLGQPQHF. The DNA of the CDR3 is TGTGCCAGTAGGAACACCGGACTAGGTCAGCCCCAGCATTTT.

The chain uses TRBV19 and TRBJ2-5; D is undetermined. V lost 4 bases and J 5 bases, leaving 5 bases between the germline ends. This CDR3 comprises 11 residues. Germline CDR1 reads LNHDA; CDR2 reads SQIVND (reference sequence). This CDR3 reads CASSTSETQYF. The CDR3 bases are TGTGCCAGTAGTACTAGTGAGACCCAGTACTTC.

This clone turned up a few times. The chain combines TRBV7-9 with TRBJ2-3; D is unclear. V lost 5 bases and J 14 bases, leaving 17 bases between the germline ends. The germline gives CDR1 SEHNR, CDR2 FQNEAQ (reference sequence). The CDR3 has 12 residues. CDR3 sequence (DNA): TGTGCCAGCAGCATCCCCGGTACATCAGGGTATTTT. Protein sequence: CASSIPGTSGYF.

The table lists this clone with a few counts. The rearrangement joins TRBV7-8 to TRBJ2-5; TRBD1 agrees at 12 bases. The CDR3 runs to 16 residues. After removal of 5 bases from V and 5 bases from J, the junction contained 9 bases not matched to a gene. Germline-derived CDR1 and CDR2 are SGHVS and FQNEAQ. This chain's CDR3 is CASSPWDRGQKETQYF. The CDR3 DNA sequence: TGTGCCAGCAGCCCGTGGGACAGGGGGCAGAAGGAGACCCAGTACTTC.

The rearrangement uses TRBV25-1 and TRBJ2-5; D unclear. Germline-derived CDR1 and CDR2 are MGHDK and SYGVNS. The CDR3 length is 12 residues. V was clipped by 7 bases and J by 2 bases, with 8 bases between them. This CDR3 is CASTPWQETQYF. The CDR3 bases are TGTGCCAGCACCCCTTGGCAAGAGACCCAGTACTTC.

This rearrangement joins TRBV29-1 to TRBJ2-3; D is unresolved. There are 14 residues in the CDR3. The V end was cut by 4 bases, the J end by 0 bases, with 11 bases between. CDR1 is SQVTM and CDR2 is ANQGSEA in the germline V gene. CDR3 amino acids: CSVGVGGSTDTQYF. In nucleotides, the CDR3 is TGCAGCGTTGGTGTGGGTGGGAGCACAGATACGCAGTATTTT.